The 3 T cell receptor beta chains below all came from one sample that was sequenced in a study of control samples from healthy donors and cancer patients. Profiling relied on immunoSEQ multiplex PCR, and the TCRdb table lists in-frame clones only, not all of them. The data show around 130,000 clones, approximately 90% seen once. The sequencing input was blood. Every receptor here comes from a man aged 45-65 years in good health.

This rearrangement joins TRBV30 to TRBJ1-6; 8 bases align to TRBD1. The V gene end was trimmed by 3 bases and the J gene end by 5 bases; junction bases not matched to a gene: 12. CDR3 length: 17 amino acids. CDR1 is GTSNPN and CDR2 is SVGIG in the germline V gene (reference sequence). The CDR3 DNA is TGTGCCTGGAGGTCTGGGTCAGGGGGCCGGGATAATTCACCCCTCCACTTT. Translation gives CAWRSGSGGRDNSPLHF.

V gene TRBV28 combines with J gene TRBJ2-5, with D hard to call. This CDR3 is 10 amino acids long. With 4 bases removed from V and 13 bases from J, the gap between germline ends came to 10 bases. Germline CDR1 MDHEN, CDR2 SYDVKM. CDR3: CASSWQKMYF. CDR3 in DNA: TGTGCCAGCAGTTGGCAGAAGATGTACTTC.

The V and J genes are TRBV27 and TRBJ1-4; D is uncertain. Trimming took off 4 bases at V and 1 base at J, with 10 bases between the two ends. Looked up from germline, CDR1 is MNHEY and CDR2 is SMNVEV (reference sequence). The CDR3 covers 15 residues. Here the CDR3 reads CASSYRSGTNEKLFF. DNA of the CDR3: TGTGCCAGCAGTTATCGAAGTGGAACTAATGAAAAACTGTTTTTT.